The T cell receptor (beta chain) described here comes from a study of cytomegalovirus exposure and HLA in healthy donors. Findings and caveats of the study: Common viral pathogens (according to a later analysis) appeared linked to several of the most significant clusters. In a later analysis, V- and J-gene trimming of beta chains associated with a DCLRE1C missense variant, replicated independently. The classifier reportedly diagnosed cytomegalovirus status with high specificity and sensitivity.

This clone was recorded a few times. Its cognate antigen is unknown. V trimming: 3 bases; J trimming: 7 bases; junction bases outside the gene matches: 7. Per germline, CDR1 MGHRA and CDR2 YSYEKL. This CDR3 comprises 16 residues. Donors consisted of healthy bone marrow donors. Primers included in the PCR were 60 Vbeta and 13 Jbeta primers. Some clones are missing from TCRdb's copy, which holds only in-frame ones; the method was immunoSEQ multiplex PCR. Counted here are about 200,000 clones, around 77% occurring once; the ten biggest clones make up just under 3%. The sample comprised PBMCs. This chain uses TRBV4-1 with TRBJ2-1, with TRBD2 matching over 12 bases. The clonotype was recovered from a woman aged 30 to 39 in good health and CMV-seronegative. The CDR3 region has the DNA TGCGCCAGCAGCCACCCCCTAGCGGGGGGGACAAATGAGCAGTTCTTC. Amino acids: CASSHPLAGGTNEQFF.